This T cell receptor (beta chain) was recorded in a study of blood T cell repertoires in COVID-19. Patients at the Seattle site were enrolled during active infection and followed longitudinally. In the authors' methods: Reference gene primer amplification in the assay estimated nucleated cell counts. Profiled with immunoSEQ multiplex PCR; TCRdb holds only in-frame clones, not every one. V and J calls and clone size are given by that table; D and trimming were obtained from the DNA. The sample holds fewer than 200,000 clones, about 85% seen once. This clone was seen more than once but under ten times. This TCR derives from an elderly woman with COVID-19, enrolled during active disease. The source material was peripheral blood.

The CDR3 DNA follows: TGTGCCAGCAGCCCTCGGGTCGGGGAGGGAGAAAAACTGTTTTTT. As protein: CASSPRVGEGEKLFF. This sequence joins TRBV5-4 and TRBJ1-4; D gene unclear. The germline V and J ends were trimmed by 4 bases and 8 bases, with 18 bases remaining between them. This CDR3 is built from 15 residues. Germline CDR1 SGHNT, CDR2 YYREEE (reference sequence).